This section outlines one T cell receptor (beta chain) sequence together with its context. The target antigen is unknown. There were only healthy Caucasians among the donors. The data belong to a study of identical twins. Study observations and caveats: Cross-sectional statistical analysis, not tracking of the same donors, underpinned the conclusions. Out-of-frame TCR alpha sharing in monozygotic twins exceeded recombination model predictions. Within beta out-of-frame sequences, the excess sharing observed between twins was weaker.

TCRdb re-called the 5' RACE reads through MiXCR, storing one row per CDR3 protein. The sample holds 500,000 or so distinct CDR3 sequences, approximately 15% seen once. This CDR3 contains 13 residues. CDR1 and CDR2 from the germline V gene are KGHDR and SFDVKD. Trimming took off 3 bases at V and 8 bases at J, with 13 bases between the two ends. Separately, the same data were catalogued under a study of yellow fever vaccine responses in identical twins.

This clonotype originated in a young woman in good health. Sequenced sample: CD4+ T cells sorted from blood. V is TRBV24-1 and J is TRBJ2-7; no clear D gene. CDR3 sequence (DNA): TGTGCCACCAGTGATCCAGGCGACGGACAGCAGTACTTC. Encoded protein: CATSDPGDGQQYF.